This TCR beta chain was recovered during a study of beta chain features in type 1 diabetes. Study-wide context: Cell yields, gender and age were similar in healthy donors and patients. The study's findings and limits: There was a moderate but significant shortening of TCRB CDR3s in all four CD4+ subsets of Type 1 diabetes patients.

V dropped 2 bases and J dropped 6 bases, with 18 bases sitting between them. This CDR3 region has 16 residues. On this clone: What it recognizes is unknown.

Reverse transcribing all isolated RNA meant expressed TCRB transcripts were sequenced. The protocol was immunoSEQ multiplex PCR, while the TCRdb copy is restricted to in-frame clones and leaves out a portion. The data contain around 250,000 clones, 24% of them singletons. This TCR was recovered from a woman younger than 45 with type 1 diabetes. The chain is built from TRBV23-1 and TRBJ2-3; TRBD2 is a possible D gene (5 bases). TRBV23-1 has ORF status, its function being uncertain. Sequenced sample: naive CD4+ T cells from blood. The CDR3 sequence is CASSQVPDGQRDTQYF. In DNA, the CDR3 is TGCGCCAGCAGTCAAGTGCCCGACGGCCAGCGGGATACGCAGTATTTT.